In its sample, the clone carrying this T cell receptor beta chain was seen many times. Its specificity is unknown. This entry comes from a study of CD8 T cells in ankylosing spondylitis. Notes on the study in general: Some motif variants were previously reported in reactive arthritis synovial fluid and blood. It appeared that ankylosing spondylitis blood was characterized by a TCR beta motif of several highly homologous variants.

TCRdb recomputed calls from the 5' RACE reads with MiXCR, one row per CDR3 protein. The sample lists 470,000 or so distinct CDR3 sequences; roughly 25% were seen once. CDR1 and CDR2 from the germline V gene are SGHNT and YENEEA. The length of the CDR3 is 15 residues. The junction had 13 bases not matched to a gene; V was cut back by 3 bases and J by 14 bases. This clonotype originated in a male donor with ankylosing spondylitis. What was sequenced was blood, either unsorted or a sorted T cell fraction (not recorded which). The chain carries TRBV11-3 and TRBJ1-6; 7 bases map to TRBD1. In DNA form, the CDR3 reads TGTGCCAGCAGCTTTTCGGGACAGCTCACCCCGGCCCTCCACTTT. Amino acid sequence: CASSFSGQLTPALHF.